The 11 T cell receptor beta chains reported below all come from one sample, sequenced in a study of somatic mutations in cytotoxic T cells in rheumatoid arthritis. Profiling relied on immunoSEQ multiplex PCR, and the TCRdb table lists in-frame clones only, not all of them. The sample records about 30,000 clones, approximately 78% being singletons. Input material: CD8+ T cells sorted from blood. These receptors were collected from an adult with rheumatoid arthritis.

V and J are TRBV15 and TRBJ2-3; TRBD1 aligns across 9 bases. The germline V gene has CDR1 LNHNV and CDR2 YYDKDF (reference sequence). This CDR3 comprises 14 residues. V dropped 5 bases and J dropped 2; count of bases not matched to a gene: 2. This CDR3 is CATSGTGHTDTQYF. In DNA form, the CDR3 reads TGTGCCACCAGCGGGACAGGGCACACAGATACGCAGTATTTT.

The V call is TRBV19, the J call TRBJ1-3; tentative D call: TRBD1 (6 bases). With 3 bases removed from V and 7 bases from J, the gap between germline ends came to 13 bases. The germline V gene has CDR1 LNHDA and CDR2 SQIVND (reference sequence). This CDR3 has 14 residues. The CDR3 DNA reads TGTGCCAGTAGTATGGGGGGGCTGGGCAACACCATATATTTT. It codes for CASSMGGLGNTIYF. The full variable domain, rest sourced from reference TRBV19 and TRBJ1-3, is DGGITQSPKYLFRKEGQNVTLSCEQNLNHDAMYWYRQDPGQGLRLIYYSQIVNDFQKGDIAEGYSVSREKKESFPLTVTSAQKNPTAFYLCASSMGGLGNTIYFGEGSWLTVV.

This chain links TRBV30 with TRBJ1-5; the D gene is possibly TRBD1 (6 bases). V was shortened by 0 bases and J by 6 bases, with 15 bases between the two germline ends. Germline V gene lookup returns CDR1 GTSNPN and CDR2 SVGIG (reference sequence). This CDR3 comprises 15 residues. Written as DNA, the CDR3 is TGTGCCTGGAGTGTTTTAGGCGGGGGGCTTCAGCCCCAGCATTTT. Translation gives CAWSVLGGGLQPQHF.

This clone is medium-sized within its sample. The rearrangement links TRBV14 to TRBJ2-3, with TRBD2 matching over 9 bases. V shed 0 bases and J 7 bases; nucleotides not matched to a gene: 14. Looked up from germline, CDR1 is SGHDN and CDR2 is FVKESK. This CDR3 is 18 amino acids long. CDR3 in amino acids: CASSQDAGGFPGWNTQYF. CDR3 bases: TGTGCCAGCAGCCAAGATGCGGGGGGGTTCCCAGGTTGGAATACGCAGTATTTT.

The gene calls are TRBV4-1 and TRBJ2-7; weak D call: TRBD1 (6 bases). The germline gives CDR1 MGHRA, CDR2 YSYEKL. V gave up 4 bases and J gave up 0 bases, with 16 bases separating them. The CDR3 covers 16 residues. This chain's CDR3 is CASSRGGRRNSYEQYF. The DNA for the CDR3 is TGCGCCAGCAGCCGTGGGGGCAGGAGGAACTCCTACGAGCAGTACTTC.

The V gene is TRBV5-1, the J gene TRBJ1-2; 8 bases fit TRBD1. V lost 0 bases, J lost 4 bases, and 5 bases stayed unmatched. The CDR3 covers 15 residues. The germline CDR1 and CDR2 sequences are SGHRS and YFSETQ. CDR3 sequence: CASSLEEQGGYGYTF. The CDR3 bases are TGCGCCAGCAGCTTGGAAGAACAGGGGGGCTATGGCTACACCTTC. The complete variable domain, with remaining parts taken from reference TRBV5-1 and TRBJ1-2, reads KAGVTQTPRYLIKTRGQQVTLSCSPISGHRSVSWYQQTPGQGLQFLFEYFSETQRNKGNFPGRFSGRQFSNSRSEMNVSTLELGDSALYLCASSLEEQGGYGYTFGSGTRLTVV.

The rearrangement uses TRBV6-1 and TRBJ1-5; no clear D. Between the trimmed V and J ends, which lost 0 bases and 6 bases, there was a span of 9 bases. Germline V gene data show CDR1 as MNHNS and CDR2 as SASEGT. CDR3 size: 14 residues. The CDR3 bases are TGTGCCAGCAGTGAAGCTACGGCCTTTCAGCCCCAGCATTTT. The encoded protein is CASSEATAFQPQHF.

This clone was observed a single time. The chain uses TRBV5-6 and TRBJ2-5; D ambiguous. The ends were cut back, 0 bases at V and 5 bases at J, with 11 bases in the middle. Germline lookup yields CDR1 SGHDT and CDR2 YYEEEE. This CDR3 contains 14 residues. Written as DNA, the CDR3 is TGTGCCAGCAGCTTGGGGGATTCAAGGGAGACCCAGTACTTC. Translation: CASSLGDSRETQYF.

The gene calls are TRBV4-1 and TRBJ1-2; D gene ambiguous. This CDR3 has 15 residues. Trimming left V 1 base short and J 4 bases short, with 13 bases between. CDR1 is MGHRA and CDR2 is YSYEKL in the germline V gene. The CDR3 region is CASSQVLADGYGYTF. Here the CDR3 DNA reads TGCGCCAGCAGCCAAGTCCTGGCAGACGGCTATGGCTACACCTTC.

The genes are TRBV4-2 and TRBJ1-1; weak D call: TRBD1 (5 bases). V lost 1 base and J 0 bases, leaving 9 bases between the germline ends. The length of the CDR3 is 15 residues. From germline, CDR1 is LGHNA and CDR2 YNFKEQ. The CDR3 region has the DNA TGTGCCAGCAGCCAAGGGACACCAATGAACACTGAAGCTTTCTTT. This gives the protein CASSQGTPMNTEAFF.

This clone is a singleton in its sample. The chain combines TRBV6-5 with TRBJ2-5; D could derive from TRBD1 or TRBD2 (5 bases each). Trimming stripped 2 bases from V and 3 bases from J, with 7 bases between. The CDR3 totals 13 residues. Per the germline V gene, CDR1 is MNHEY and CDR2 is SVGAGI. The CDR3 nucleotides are TGTGCCAGCAGTTACGGGGGAGAAGAGACCCAGTACTTC. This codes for CASSYGGEETQYF.